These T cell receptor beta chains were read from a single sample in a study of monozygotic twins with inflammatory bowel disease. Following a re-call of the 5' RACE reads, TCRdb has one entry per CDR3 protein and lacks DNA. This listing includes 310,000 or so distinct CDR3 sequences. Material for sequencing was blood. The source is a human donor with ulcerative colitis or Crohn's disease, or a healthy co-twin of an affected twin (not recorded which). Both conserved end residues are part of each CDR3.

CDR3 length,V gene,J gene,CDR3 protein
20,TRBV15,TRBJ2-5,CATSRDMGLAGVSDQETQYF
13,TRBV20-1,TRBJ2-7,CSARPIQAYEQYF
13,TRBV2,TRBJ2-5,CASTWDPLYAQYF
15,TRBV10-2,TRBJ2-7,CASSGRAGGSYEQYF
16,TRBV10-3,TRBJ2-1,CAISESSGGTDNEQFF
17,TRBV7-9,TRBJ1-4,CASSSGAGAVGKEKLFF
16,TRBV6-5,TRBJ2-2,CASSYSSFGNTGELFF
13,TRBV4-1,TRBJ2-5,CASSQGIQETQYF
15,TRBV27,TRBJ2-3,CASSLAGPVPDTQYF
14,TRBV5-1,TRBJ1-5,CASSILGGNQPQHF
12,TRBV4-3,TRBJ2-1,CASSQDGNEQFF
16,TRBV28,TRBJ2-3,CASSFRKSKSTDTQYF
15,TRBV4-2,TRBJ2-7,CASSQESGTPYEQYF
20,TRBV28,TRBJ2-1,CASSPQGWTSGGVSYNEQFF
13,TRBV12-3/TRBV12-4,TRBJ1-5,CASSLERNQPQHF
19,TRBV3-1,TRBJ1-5,CASSQEGPLAGVSNQPQHF
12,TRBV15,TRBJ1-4,CATSGGPEKLFF
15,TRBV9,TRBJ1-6,CASSVDTFGNSPLHF
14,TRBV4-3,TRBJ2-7,CASSQVAGGDEQYF
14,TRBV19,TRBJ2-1,CASSRDRTYNEQFF
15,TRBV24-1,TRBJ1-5,CATRGTGDSNQPQHF
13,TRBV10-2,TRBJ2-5,CASNTGFGETQYF
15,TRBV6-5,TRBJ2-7,CASSYSLNLGYEQYF
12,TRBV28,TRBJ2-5,CASSSRRETQYF
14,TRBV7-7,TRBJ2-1,CASSLDQGRNEQFF
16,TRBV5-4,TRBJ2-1,CASSWRLGTSVDEQFF
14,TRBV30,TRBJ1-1,CAWNRGQANTEAFF
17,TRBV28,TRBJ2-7,CASSAPFGDVNSYEQYF
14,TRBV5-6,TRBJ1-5,CASSTRQGDQPQHF
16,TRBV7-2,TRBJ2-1,CASSSGRRKSQNEQFF
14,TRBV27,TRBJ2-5,CASSLYQDQETQYF
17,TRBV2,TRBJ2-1,CASLGLAGGLTYNEQFF
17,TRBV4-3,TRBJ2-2,CASSQGGQSRYTGELFF
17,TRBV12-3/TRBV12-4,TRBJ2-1,CASSPRGGLPAYNEQFF
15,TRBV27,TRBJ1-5,CASSLWTDSNQPQHF
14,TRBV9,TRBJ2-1,CASSVPDTYNEQFF
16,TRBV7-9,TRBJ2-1,CASSLVMRQGAYEQFF
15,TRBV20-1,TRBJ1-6,CSARPTGRDNSPLHF
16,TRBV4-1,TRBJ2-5,CASSQDEGLAGETQYF
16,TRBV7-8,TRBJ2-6,CASSLIEPSGANVLTF
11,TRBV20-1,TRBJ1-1,CGAEADTLAFF
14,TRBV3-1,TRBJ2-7,CASSYGQVTYEQYF
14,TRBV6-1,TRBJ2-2,CASSEPYYTGELFF
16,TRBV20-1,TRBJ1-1,CSAMRGDRGRSTEAFF
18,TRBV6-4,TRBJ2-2,CASSDSTSGRFRTGELFF
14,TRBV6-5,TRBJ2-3,CASSYEKATGPQYF
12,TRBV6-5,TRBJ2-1,CASIRPLDEQFF
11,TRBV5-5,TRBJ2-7,CASRMGYEQYF
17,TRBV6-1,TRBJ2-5,CASSPTASGGAWETQYF
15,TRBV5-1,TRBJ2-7,CASSLVGDSGYEQYF
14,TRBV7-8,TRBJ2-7,CASSIRDRVHEQYF
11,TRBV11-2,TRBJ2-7,CASRGGYEQYF
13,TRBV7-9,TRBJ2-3,CASSPRVLDTQYF
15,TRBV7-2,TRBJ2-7,CASSLGAGGSYEQYF
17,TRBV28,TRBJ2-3,CASSPGLAGASTDTQYF
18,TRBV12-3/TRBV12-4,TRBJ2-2,CASSSHQLAPANTGELFF